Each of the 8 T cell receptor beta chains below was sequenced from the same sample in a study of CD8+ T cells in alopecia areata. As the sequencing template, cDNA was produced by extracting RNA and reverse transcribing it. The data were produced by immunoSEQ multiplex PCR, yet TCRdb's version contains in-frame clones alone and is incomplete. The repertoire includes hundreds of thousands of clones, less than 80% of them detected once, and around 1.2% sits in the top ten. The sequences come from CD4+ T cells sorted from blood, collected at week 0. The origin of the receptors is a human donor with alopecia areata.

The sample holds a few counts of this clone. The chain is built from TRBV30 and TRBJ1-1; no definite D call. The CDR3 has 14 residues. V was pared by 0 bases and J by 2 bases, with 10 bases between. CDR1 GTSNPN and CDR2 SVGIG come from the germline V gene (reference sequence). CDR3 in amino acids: CAWSVKGLNTEAFF. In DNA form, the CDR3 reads TGTGCCTGGAGTGTAAAAGGACTTAACACTGAAGCTTTCTTT.

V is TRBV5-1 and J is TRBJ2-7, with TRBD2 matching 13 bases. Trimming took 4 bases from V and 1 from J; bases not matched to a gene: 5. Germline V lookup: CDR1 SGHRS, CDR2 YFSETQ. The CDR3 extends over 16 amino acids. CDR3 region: CASSQTTSGGSYEQYF. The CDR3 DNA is TGCGCCAGCAGCCAGACGACTAGCGGGGGGTCCTACGAGCAGTACTTC.

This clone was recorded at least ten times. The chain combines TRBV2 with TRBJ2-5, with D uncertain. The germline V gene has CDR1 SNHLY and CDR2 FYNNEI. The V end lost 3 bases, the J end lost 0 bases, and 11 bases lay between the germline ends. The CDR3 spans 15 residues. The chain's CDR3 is CASSESASYQETQYF. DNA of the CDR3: TGTGCCAGCAGTGAGTCAGCGTCATACCAAGAGACCCAGTACTTC. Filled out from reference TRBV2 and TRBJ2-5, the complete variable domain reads EPEVTQTPSHQVTQMGQEVILRCVPISNHLYFYWYRQILGQKVEFLVSFYNNEISEKSEIFDDQFSVERPDGSNFTLKIRSTKLEDSAMYFCASSESASYQETQYFGPGTRLLVL.

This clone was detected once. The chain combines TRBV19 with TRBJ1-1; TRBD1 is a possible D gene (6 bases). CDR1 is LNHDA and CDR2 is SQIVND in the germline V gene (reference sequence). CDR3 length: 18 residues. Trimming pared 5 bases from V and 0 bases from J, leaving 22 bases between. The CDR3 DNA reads TGTGCCAGTAGTGTAAATTCCGGGGGCGTAGGAATGAACACTGAAGCTTTCTTT. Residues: CASSVNSGGVGMNTEAFF.

The CDR3 DNA reads TGTGCCTGGAGCACCGGTTTGGGTCGACGGAGGGAAAAACTGTTTTTT. Protein sequence: CAWSTGLGRRREKLFF. The chain carries TRBV30 and TRBJ1-4; D is unclear. This CDR3 contains 16 residues. Germline V CDR1 and CDR2: GTSNPN, SVGIG (reference sequence). V shed 3 bases and J shed 8 bases, with 22 bases lying between them. The whole variable domain, filled in from reference TRBV30 and TRBJ1-4, reads SQTIHQWPATLVQPVGSPLSLECTVEGTSNPNLYWYRQAAGRGLQLLFYSVGIGQISSEVPQNLSASRPQDRQFILSSKKLLLSDSGFYLCAWSTGLGRRREKLFFGSGTQLSVL.

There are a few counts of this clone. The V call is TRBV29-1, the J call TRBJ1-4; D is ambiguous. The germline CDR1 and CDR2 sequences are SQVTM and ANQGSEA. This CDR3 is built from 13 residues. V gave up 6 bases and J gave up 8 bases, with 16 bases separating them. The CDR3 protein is CSVRAPVGEKLFF. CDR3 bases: TGCAGCGTCCGGGCCCCGGTAGGGGAAAAACTGTTTTTT.

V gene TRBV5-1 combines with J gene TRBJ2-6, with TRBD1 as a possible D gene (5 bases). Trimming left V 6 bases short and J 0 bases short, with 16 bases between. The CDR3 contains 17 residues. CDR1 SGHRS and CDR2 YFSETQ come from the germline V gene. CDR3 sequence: CASTRNRSRSGANVLTF. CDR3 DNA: TGCGCCAGCACCCGAAACAGGAGTCGCTCTGGGGCCAACGTCCTGACTTTC.

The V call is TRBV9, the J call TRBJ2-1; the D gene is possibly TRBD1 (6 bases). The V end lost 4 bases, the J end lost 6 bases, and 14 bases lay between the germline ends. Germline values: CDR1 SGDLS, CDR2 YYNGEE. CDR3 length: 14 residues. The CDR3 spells CASSSEGHINEQFF. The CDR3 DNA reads TGTGCCAGCAGCTCCGAGGGACACATCAATGAGCAGTTCTTC.